The clone carrying this T cell receptor beta chain occurred a few times. Its antigen is not known. This specimen belongs to a study of graft-versus-host responses after intestinal transplantation. The CDR3 contains 14 residues. Losses at the gene ends were 2 bases for V and 4 bases for J; bases not matched to a gene: 8. The germline CDR1 and CDR2 sequences are SQVTM and ANQGSEA. Profiled with immunoSEQ multiplex PCR; TCRdb holds only in-frame clones, not every one. The sample has 85,000 to 100,000 clones, roughly 90% seen once; the top ten hold 0.11%. This chain joins TRBV29-1 and TRBJ2-7; 7 bases fit TRBD1. This specimen consisted of unstimulated CD4+ T cells sorted from spleen or lymph node cells, obtained before intestinal transplant. This TCR was recovered from a human donor who received an intestinal transplant. This CDR3 is CSVESSGQTYEQYF. The CDR3 coding sequence is TGCAGCGTTGAAAGTTCGGGACAGACGTACGAGCAGTACTTC.